A single sample gave rise to the 10 T cell receptor beta chains below, sequenced in a study of beta chain features in type 1 diabetes. The investigators reverse transcribed all of the isolated RNA, so they sequenced expressed TCRB transcripts. Repertoires were generated with immunoSEQ multiplex PCR, while TCRdb's copy carries only in-frame clones and drops some. The data hold some 140,000 clones, with approximately 9% observed a single time. These TCRs' antigens remain unknown. Study-level results: Researchers report that Type 1 diabetes patients had moderately but significantly shorter TCRB CDR3s across all four CD4+ subsets.

Sequenced input: central memory CD4+ T cells from blood. All receptors derive from a man aged 30 to 45 with type 1 diabetes.

This clone was counted between two and nine times. The chain couples TRBV29-1 to TRBJ2-5, with D possibly TRBD2 on 5 matching bases. The CDR3 length is 12 residues. Per germline, CDR1 SQVTM and CDR2 ANQGSEA. Trimming took off 6 bases at V and 2 bases at J, with 10 bases between the two ends. This CDR3 is CSVDRDQETQYF. The CDR3 DNA is TGCAGCGTGGACCGGGATCAAGAGACCCAGTACTTC.

This clone has a count of ten or more. The chain carries TRBV5-4 and TRBJ2-5; tentative D call: TRBD2 (6 bases). Germline V lookup: CDR1 SGHNT, CDR2 YYREEE (reference sequence). Trimming removed 5 bases at V and 5 bases at J, with 19 bases between. CDR3 length: 15 amino acids. Here the CDR3 DNA reads TGTGCCAGCAGTGGCGGGGTTCGAGGGGCTGAGACCCAGTACTTC. Amino acid sequence: CASSGGVRGAETQYF.

This clone occurred a few times. This chain connects TRBV5-1 to TRBJ2-7; TRBD1 might be the D (5 bases). This CDR3 has 16 amino acids. CDR1 and CDR2 from the germline V gene are SGHRS and YFSETQ. Trimming pared 3 bases from V and 0 bases from J, leaving 16 bases between. The CDR3 is CASSSLGAGYSYEQYF. The CDR3 nucleotides read TGCGCCAGCAGCTCCCTAGGGGCAGGGTACTCCTACGAGCAGTACTTC.

CDR3 sequence reads: CASSENRGDQPQHF. CDR3 in DNA: TGTGCCAGCAGTGAAAACAGGGGGGATCAGCCCCAGCATTTT. V is TRBV2 and J is TRBJ1-5; 8 bases agree with TRBD1. The CDR3 is made up of 14 amino acids. Looked up from germline, CDR1 is SNHLY and CDR2 is FYNNEI. J gave up 5 bases and V 2 bases, and 2 bases lay outside the gene matches.

J is TRBJ2-1 and V is TRBV5-4; 14 bases align to TRBD2. The CDR3 length is 16 residues. Germline V lookup: CDR1 SGHNT, CDR2 YYREEE (reference sequence). The junction had 7 bases not matched to a gene; V was cut back by 4 bases and J by 7 bases. The DNA of the CDR3 is TGTGCCAGCAGCCCGACTAGCGGGGGGGCTCGGAATGAGCAGTTCTTC. Translating it yields CASSPTSGGARNEQFF.

The V gene is TRBV5-4, the J gene TRBJ1-2; D is uncertain. CDR1 and CDR2 from the germline V gene are SGHNT and YYREEE (reference sequence). V lost 0 bases to trimming and J lost 8 bases, with 8 bases between them. There are 12 residues in the CDR3. The CDR3 loop is CASSLDAGGYTF. In DNA, the CDR3 is TGTGCCAGCAGCTTGGATGCGGGCGGCTACACCTTC.

This chain joins TRBV7-2 and TRBJ2-1, with TRBD1 matching 8 bases. V trimming: 5 bases; J trimming: 15 bases; junction bases outside the gene matches: 12. The germline CDR1 and CDR2 sequences are SGHTA and FQGNSA. The CDR3 consists of 13 residues. The CDR3 DNA sequence: TGTGCCAGCAGCCCAGAACCAGGACAGGGACTGTTCTTC. Its translation is CASSPEPGQGLFF. Combining the CDR3 with reference TRBV7-2 and TRBJ2-1 gives the whole variable domain GAGVSQSPSNKVTEKGKDVELRCDPISGHTALYWYRQSLGQGLEFLIYFQGNSAPDKSGLPSDRFSAERTGGSVSTLTIQRTQQEDSAVYLCASSPEPGQGLFFGPGTRLTVL.

V is TRBV15 and J is TRBJ2-1, with D possibly being TRBD2 (5 bases). This CDR3 spans 13 amino acids. Between the trimmed V and J ends, which lost 1 base and 8 bases, there was a span of 9 bases. The germline gives CDR1 LNHNV, CDR2 YYDKDF (reference sequence). This CDR3 is CATSRAQRDEQFF. As DNA, the CDR3 is TGTGCCACCAGCAGAGCACAGAGGGATGAGCAGTTCTTC.

This rearrangement joins TRBV5-1 to TRBJ2-2, with D possibly being TRBD2 (5 bases). V was shortened by 2 bases and J by 0 bases, with 5 bases between the two germline ends. Per germline, CDR1 SGHRS and CDR2 YFSETQ. The CDR3 runs 14 residues. CDR3 sequence (DNA): TGCGCCAGCAGCTTCGGGGCGAACACCGGGGAGCTGTTTTTT. Translated: CASSFGANTGELFF.

The gene calls are TRBV4-2 and TRBJ2-4; TRBD2 agrees at 10 bases. CDR1 is LGHNA, CDR2 YNFKEQ, per germline. The CDR3 length is 15 residues. The V and J ends lost 0 bases and 6 bases, in that order; junction bases with no gene match: 2. The CDR3 region has the DNA TGTGCCAGCAGCCAAGATCCTAGCGGGGGAAACATTCAGTACTTC. This encodes CASSQDPSGGNIQYF.